One sample yielded the 21 T cell receptor beta chains listed below, sequenced in a study of T cell responses to AZD1222 COVID-19 vaccine. The table came from immunoSEQ multiplex PCR; TCRdb's copy has only in-frame clones and leaves some out. This table has under 95,000 clones, approximately 91% appearing once. The sequencing used peripheral blood, collected on day 0 of AZD1222 vaccination. These receptors were obtained from an adult in good health.

The V gene is TRBV7-8, the J gene TRBJ2-5; D not resolved. The CDR3 runs to 13 residues. V was cut by 3 bases and J by 0 bases, with 5 bases left in between. In germline, CDR1 is SGHVS, CDR2 FQNEAQ. In nucleotides, the CDR3 is TGTGCCAGCAGCTTGGCTGACCAAGAGACCCAGTACTTC. It codes for CASSLADQETQYF.

The chain has TRBV7-9 and TRBJ2-3, with 9 bases identical to TRBD2. The CDR3 extends over 16 amino acids. Germline V gives CDR1 SEHNR, CDR2 FQNEAQ (reference sequence). Trimming at V came to 5 bases and at J to 4 bases, leaving 10 bases not matched to a gene. Here the CDR3 reads CASSPHAGGTADTQYF. DNA for the CDR3: TGTGCCAGCAGCCCTCATGCGGGAGGGACCGCAGATACGCAGTATTTT.

The chain combines TRBV11-1 with TRBJ2-5; TRBD2 might be the D (6 bases). The CDR3 contains 13 residues. Trimming took 3 bases from V and 4 from J, leaving 9 bases between them. Looked up from germline, CDR1 is SGHAT and CDR2 is FQDESV (reference sequence). This chain's CDR3 is CASSFPGVETQYF. Here the CDR3 DNA reads TGTGCCAGCAGCTTTCCGGGAGTAGAGACCCAGTACTTC.

The chain links TRBV12-3 or TRBV12-4 to TRBJ1-3, with D unclear. This CDR3 has 12 amino acids. The V end lost 6 bases, the J end lost 3 bases, and 6 bases lay between the germline ends. DNA for the CDR3: TGTGCCAGCAGCCGGGATGGAAACACCATATATTTT. Amino acids: CASSRDGNTIYF.

Only a few counts were recorded for this clone. The V gene is TRBV9, the J gene TRBJ2-3; TRBD2 is a possible D gene (7 bases). Germline V gene lookup returns CDR1 SGDLS and CDR2 YYNGEE. The V end was cut by 3 bases, the J end by 5 bases, with 16 bases between. This CDR3 has 15 residues. CDR3 coding DNA: TGTGCCAGCAGCGCAGTGGGGGGGCTTGGAGATACGCAGTATTTT. Its translation is CASSAVGGLGDTQYF. Looking up the rest from reference TRBV9 and TRBJ2-3 gives the full variable domain: DSGVTQTPKHLITATGQRVTLRCSPRSGDLSVYWYQQSLDQGLQFLIQYYNGEERAKGNILERFSAQQFPDLHSELNLSSLELGDSALYFCASSAVGGLGDTQYFGPGTRLTVL.

The chain combines TRBV11-2 with TRBJ2-2; 10 nucleotides match TRBD1. Germline CDR1 is SGHAT and CDR2 is FQNNGV. The CDR3 sequence is 17 residues long. Trimming at V came to 5 bases and at J to 3 bases, leaving 9 bases not matched to a gene. For the CDR3, the DNA is TGTGCCAGCAGCACCCGACCCGGGACAGGGGACACCGGGGAGCTGTTTTTT. It codes for CASSTRPGTGDTGELFF.

The chain couples TRBV11-2 to TRBJ2-6; D possibly corresponds to TRBD1 (7 bases). V shed 5 bases and J shed 1 base, with 15 bases lying between them. CDR3 size: 17 residues. Germline lookup yields CDR1 SGHAT and CDR2 FQNNGV. This CDR3 reads CASSAQGGRSGANVLTF. The CDR3 coding sequence is TGTGCCAGCAGCGCTCAGGGGGGTAGGTCTGGGGCCAACGTCCTGACTTTC.

The CDR3 nucleotides read TGTGCCAGCAGCCCCGAGGGGGAGAGCTCCTACGAGCAGTACTTC. This sequence encodes CASSPEGESSYEQYF. V usage is TRBV4-2 and J usage is TRBJ2-7; the D gene is possibly TRBD1 (6 bases). This CDR3 is built from 15 residues. Germline assignment: CDR1 LGHNA and CDR2 YNFKEQ. Trimming pared 4 bases from V and 0 bases from J, leaving 13 bases between.

The rearrangement joins TRBV11-2 to TRBJ1-5, with no clear D. CDR3 size: 13 residues. CDR1 is SGHAT, CDR2 FQNNGV, per germline. V lost 1 base and J lost 9, with 10 bases in between. DNA of the CDR3: TGTGCCAGCAGCTTAGGGGTGACGTGGCCCCAGCATTTT. This translates into CASSLGVTWPQHF.

V usage is TRBV10-3 and J usage is TRBJ1-1, with D tentatively TRBD1 (6 bases). CDR1 is ENHRY, CDR2 SYGVKD, per germline. V shed 3 bases and J shed 6 bases, with 20 bases lying between them. This CDR3 spans 16 amino acids. The CDR3 here is CAISDPGARAYAEAFF. DNA for the CDR3: TGTGCCATCAGTGACCCGGGGGCCAGGGCGTACGCTGAAGCTTTCTTT.

This clone was picked up a small number of times. The chain employs TRBV6-4 and TRBJ2-1; possibly TRBD2 for D (6 bases). The CDR3 is made up of 13 amino acids. Germline CDR1 and CDR2: MRHNA and SNTAGT. V gave up 3 bases and J gave up 6 bases, with 9 bases separating them. CDR3 residues: CASSDTSPNEQFF. DNA for the CDR3: TGTGCCAGCAGTGATACTAGCCCCAATGAGCAGTTCTTC.

V usage is TRBV3-1 (or the pseudogene TRBV3-2) and J usage is TRBJ1-2; 8 bases are shared with TRBD1. From germline, CDR1 is LGHDT and CDR2 YNNKEL (reference sequence). V gave up 5 bases and J gave up 13 bases; unmatched junction bases: 9. The CDR3 totals 12 residues. The CDR3 region has the DNA TGTGCCAGCAGCAAACGACAGGGGATTGGCACCTTC. Amino acids: CASSKRQGIGTF.

The rearrangement joins TRBV4-3 to TRBJ2-7; 13 nucleotides align to TRBD2. Germline V gene lookup returns CDR1 LGHNA and CDR2 YSLEER. The CDR3 is 16 amino acids. With V trimmed by 4 bases and J by 0 bases, 3 bases remained unmatched. The CDR3: CASSRGLAGVSYEQYF. CDR3 DNA sequence: TGCGCCAGCAGCCGCGGACTAGCGGGGGTCTCCTACGAGCAGTACTTC.

The rearrangement joins TRBV6-1 to TRBJ1-4, with 9 bases aligning to TRBD1. CDR3 size: 16 residues. The J segment lost 8 bases and the V segment lost 3 bases, leaving 10 bases of the junction unmatched. Germline CDR1 MNHNS, CDR2 SASEGT. The CDR3 protein is CASSDRAGTGKEKLFF. CDR3 coding DNA: TGTGCCAGCAGTGATCGGGCCGGGACAGGGAAAGAAAAACTGTTTTTT.

This chain uses TRBV7-2 with TRBJ1-2; possibly TRBD1 for D (5 bases). The germline V and J ends were trimmed by 2 bases and 8 bases, with 12 bases remaining between them. The CDR3 sequence is 13 residues long. Germline CDR1 SGHTA, CDR2 FQGNSA. Here the CDR3 reads CASSLTRDEGYTF. Here the CDR3 DNA reads TGTGCCAGCAGCTTAACGAGGGACGAAGGCTACACCTTC.

The chain couples TRBV9 to TRBJ1-2, with D perhaps matching TRBD1 (6 bases). The CDR3 totals 14 residues. The germline CDR1 and CDR2 sequences are SGDLS and YYNGEE. The ends were cut back, 3 bases at V and 3 bases at J, with 12 bases in the middle. In nucleotides, the CDR3 is TGTGCCAGCAGCGGTACGGAGGGGGACTATGGCTACACCTTC. This gives the protein CASSGTEGDYGYTF.

The chain carries TRBV5-1 and TRBJ2-3, with 8 bases lining up with TRBD1. Trimming took 5 bases from V and 2 from J; bases not matched to a gene: 7. This CDR3 has 15 amino acids. The germline gives CDR1 SGHRS, CDR2 YFSETQ. The CDR3 protein is CASRKWTGNTDTQYF. CDR3 in DNA: TGCGCCAGCAGAAAATGGACAGGGAACACAGATACGCAGTATTTT.

Only a few counts were recorded for this clone. The chain links TRBV19 to TRBJ1-1; no clear D gene. Trimming cost V 3 bases and J 3 bases, with 17 bases left between them. This CDR3 has 16 residues. Per germline, CDR1 LNHDA and CDR2 SQIVND (reference sequence). In DNA form, the CDR3 reads TGTGCCAGTAGTATTTTGGATCCGGCTTCGGACACTGAAGCTTTCTTT. Translated: CASSILDPASDTEAFF.

The count of this clone is one. The chain joins TRBV9 to TRBJ2-7, with D possibly being TRBD1 or TRBD2 (5 bases each). The germline CDR1 and CDR2 sequences are SGDLS and YYNGEE. The germline V and J ends were trimmed by 2 bases and 6 bases, with 12 bases remaining between them. There are 13 residues in the CDR3. The CDR3 reads CASSVTRGTEQYF. The CDR3 region has the DNA TGTGCCAGCAGCGTTACTAGAGGGACCGAGCAGTACTTC.

This clone was picked up a small number of times. This chain links TRBV6-1 with TRBJ1-1; TRBD1 matches at 9 bases. The V and J ends lost 0 bases and 5 bases, in that order; junction bases with no gene match: 7. This CDR3 comprises 16 residues. CDR1 and CDR2 (germline): MNHNS, SASEGT. CDR3 region: CASSEAQGTGSTEAFF. CDR3 DNA: TGTGCCAGCAGTGAAGCGCAAGGGACAGGGTCAACTGAAGCTTTCTTT.

The rearrangement links TRBV10-3 to TRBJ1-2; D perhaps matches TRBD1 (5 bases). CDR1 ENHRY and CDR2 SYGVKD come from the germline V gene. The CDR3 extends over 13 amino acids. The V end lost 2 bases, the J end lost 1 base, and 5 bases lay between the germline ends. The CDR3 bases are TGTGCCATCAGTGAGGGACATAACTATGGCTACACCTTC. The encoded protein is CAISEGHNYGYTF.